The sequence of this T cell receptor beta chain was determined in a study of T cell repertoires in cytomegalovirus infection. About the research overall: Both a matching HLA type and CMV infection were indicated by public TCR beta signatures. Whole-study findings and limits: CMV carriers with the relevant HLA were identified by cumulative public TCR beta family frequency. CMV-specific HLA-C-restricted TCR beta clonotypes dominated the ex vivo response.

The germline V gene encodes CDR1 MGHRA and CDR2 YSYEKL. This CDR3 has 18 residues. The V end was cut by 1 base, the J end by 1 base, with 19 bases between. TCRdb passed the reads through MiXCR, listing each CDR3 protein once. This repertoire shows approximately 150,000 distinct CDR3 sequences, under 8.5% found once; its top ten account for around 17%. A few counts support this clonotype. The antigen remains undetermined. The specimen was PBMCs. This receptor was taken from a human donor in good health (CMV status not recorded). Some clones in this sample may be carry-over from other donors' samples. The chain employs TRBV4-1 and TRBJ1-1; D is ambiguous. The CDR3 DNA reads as TGCGCCAGCAGCCAAGTCGGTCGAAAGAAGAACCCGAACACTGAAGCTTTCTTT. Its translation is CASSQVGRKKNPNTEAFF.